This T cell receptor beta chain derives from a study of graft-versus-host responses after intestinal transplantation. Whole-study context: In this cohort, recipients had multivisceral, liver-intestinal, or isolated intestinal transplants. Once they had received anti-thymocyte globulin induction, all recipients took tacrolimus and steroids for approximately three years. Findings and limits, study-wide: Investigators detected GvH clones in recipient marrow, with some emerging earlier in ileum or blood. Early declines in HvG clones that occurred post-transplant were associated with peak circulating GvH clone levels.

The length of the CDR3 is 16 residues. Per germline, CDR1 SNHLY and CDR2 FYNNEI. V trimming: 6 bases; J trimming: 0 bases; junction bases outside the gene matches: 10. Data came from immunoSEQ multiplex PCR; TCRdb stores just in-frame clones and leaves some out. The repertoire holds approximately 75,000 clones, around 91% seen once, with 4% in the top ten. In the case of this clone: The antigen is undetermined.

The V gene is TRBV2, the J gene TRBJ2-5, with TRBD1 identical over 7 bases. The TCR originated in a human donor who was the organ donor for an intestinal transplant. The sample in question was unstimulated CD8+ T cells sorted from spleen or lymph node cells, obtained before transplant. Here the CDR3 reads CASRNHEGTDQETQYF. The CDR3 bases are TGTGCCAGCAGAAATCACGAGGGGACAGACCAAGAGACCCAGTACTTC.